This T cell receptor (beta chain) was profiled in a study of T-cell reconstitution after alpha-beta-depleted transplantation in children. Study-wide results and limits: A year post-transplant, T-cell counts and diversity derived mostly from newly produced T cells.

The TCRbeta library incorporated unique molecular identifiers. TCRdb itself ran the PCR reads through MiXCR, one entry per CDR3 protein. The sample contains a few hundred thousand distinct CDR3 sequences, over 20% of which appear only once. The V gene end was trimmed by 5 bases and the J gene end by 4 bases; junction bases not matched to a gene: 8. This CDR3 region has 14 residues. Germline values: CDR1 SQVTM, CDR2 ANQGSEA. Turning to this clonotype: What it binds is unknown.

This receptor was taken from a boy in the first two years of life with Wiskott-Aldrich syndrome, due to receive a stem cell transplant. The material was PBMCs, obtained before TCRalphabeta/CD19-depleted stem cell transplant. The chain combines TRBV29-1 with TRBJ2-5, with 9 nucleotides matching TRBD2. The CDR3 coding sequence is TGCAGCGTTTATAGCGGGAGAGAGAGAGAGACCCAGTACTTC. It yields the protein CSVYSGRERETQYF.